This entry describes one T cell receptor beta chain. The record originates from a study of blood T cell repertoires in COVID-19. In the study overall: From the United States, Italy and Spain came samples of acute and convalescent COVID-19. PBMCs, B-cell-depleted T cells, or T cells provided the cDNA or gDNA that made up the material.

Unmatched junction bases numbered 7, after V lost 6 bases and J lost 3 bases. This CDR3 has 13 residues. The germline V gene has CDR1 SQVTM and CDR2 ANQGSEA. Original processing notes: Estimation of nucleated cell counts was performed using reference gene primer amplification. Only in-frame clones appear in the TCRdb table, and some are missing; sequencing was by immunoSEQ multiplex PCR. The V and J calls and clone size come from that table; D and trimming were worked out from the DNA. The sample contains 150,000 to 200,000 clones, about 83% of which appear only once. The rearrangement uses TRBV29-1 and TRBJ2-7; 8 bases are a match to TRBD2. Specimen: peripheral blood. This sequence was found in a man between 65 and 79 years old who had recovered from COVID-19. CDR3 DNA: TGCAGCGTCGCCCTTACTAGCGGCTACGAGCAGTACTTC. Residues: CSVALTSGYEQYF.